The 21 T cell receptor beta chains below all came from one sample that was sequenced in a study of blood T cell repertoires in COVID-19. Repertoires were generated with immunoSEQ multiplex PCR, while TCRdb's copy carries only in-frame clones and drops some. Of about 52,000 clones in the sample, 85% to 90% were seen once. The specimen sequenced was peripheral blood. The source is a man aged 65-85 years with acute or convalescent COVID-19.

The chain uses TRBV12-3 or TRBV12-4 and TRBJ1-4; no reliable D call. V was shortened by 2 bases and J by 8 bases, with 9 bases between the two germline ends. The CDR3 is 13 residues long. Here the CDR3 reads CASSLMEGEKLFF. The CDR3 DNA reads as TGTGCCAGCAGTTTAATGGAGGGCGAAAAACTGTTTTTT.

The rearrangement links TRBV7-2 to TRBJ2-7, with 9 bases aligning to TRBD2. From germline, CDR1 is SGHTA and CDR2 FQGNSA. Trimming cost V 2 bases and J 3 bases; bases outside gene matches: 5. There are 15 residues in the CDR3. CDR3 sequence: CASSLRSGGFYEQYV. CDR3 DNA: TGTGCCAGCAGCTTAAGGAGCGGGGGGTTCTACGAGCAGTACGTC.

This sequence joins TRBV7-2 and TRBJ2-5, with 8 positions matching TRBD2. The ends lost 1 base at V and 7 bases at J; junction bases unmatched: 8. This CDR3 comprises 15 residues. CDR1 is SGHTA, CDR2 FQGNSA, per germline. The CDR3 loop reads CASSLGASGPRTQYF. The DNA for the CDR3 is TGTGCCAGCAGCTTAGGGGCTAGCGGGCCGAGGACCCAGTACTTC. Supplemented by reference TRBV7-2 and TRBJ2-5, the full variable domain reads GAGVSQSPSNKVTEKGKDVELRCDPISGHTALYWYRQSLGQGLEFLIYFQGNSAPDKSGLPSDRFSAERTGGSVSTLTIQRTQQEDSAVYLCASSLGASGPRTQYFGPGTRLLVL.

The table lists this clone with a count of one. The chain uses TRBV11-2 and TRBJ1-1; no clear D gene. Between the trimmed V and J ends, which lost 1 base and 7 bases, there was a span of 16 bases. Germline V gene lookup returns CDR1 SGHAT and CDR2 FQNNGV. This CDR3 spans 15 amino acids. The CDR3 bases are TGTGCCAGCAGCTTAGGGGTTAAGGTAGGGAGTGAAGCTTTCTTT. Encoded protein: CASSLGVKVGSEAFF.

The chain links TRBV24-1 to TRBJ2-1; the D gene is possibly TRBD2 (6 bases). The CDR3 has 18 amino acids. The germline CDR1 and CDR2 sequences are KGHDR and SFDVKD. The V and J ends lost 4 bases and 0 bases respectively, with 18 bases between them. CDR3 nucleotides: TGTGCCACCAGTGACGCCCCGGGACTTTTAAGCTCCTACAATGAGCAGTTCTTC. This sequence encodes CATSDAPGLLSSYNEQFF.

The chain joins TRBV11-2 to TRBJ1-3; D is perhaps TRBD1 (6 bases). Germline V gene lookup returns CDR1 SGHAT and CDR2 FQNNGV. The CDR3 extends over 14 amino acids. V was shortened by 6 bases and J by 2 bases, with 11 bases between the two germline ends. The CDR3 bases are TGTGCCAGCAGACCCACAGGGACTGGAAACACCATATATTTT. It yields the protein CASRPTGTGNTIYF.

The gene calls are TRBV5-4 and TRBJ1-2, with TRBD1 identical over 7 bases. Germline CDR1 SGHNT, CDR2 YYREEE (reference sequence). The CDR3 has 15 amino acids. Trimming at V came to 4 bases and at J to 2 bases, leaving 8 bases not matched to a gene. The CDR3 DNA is TGTGCCAGCAGCCCCCGGACAGGTGGAAACTATGGCTACACCTTC. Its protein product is CASSPRTGGNYGYTF.

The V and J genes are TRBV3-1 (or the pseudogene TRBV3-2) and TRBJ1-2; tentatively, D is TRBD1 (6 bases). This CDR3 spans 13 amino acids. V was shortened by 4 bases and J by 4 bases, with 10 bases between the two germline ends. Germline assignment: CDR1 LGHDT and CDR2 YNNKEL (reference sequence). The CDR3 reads CASSLSGVYGYTF. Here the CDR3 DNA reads TGTGCCAGCAGCCTCTCAGGGGTCTATGGCTACACCTTC.

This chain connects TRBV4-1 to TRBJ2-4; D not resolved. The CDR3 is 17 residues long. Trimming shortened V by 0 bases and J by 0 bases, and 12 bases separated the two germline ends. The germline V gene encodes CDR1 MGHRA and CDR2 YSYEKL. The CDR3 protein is CASSQEEYQLAKNIQYF. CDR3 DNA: TGCGCCAGCAGCCAAGAGGAGTACCAGTTAGCCAAAAACATTCAGTACTTC.

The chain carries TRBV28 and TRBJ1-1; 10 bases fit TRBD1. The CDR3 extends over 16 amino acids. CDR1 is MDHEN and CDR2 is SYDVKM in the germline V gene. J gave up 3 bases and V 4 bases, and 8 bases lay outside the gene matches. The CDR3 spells CASSSPPGTGDTEAFF. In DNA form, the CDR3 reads TGTGCCAGCAGTTCACCTCCCGGGACAGGGGACACTGAAGCTTTCTTT. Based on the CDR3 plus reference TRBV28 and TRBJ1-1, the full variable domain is DVKVTQSSRYLVKRTGEKVFLECVQDMDHENMFWYRQDPGLGLRLIYFSYDVKMKEKGDIPEGYSVSREKKERFSLILESASTNQTSMYLCASSSPPGTGDTEAFFGQGTRLTVV.

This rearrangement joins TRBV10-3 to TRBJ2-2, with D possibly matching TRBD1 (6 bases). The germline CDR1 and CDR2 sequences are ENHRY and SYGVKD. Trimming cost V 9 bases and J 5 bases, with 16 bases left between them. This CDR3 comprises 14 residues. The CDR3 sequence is CAIAHLQGTGELFF. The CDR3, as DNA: TGTGCCATAGCCCACCTACAGGGTACCGGGGAGCTGTTTTTT.

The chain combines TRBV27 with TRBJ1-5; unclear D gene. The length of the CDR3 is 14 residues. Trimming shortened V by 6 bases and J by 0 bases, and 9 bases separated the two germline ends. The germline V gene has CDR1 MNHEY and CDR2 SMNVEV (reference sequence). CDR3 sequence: CASSRQSSNQPQHF. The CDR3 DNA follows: TGTGCCAGCAGCAGGCAGAGTAGCAATCAGCCCCAGCATTTT.

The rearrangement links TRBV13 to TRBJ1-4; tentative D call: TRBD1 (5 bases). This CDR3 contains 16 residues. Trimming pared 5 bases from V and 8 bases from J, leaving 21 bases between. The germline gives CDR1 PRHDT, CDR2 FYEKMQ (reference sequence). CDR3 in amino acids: CASSRDSVANGEKLFF. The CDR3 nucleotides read TGTGCCAGCAGCCGTGACAGCGTCGCTAATGGGGAAAAACTGTTTTTT.

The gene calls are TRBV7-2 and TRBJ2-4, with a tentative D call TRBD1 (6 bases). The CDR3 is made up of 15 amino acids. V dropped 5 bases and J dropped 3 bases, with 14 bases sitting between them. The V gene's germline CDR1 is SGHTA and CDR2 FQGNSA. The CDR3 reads CASSPQGPYKNIQYF. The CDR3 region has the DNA TGTGCCAGCAGCCCACAGGGACCGTACAAAAACATTCAGTACTTC.

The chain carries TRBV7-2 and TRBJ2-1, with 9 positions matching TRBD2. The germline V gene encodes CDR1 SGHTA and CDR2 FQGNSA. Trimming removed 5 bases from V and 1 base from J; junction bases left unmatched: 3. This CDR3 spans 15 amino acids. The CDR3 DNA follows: TGTGCCAGCAGCAGCGGACTAGCGTCCTACAATGAGCAGTTCTTC. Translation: CASSSGLASYNEQFF.

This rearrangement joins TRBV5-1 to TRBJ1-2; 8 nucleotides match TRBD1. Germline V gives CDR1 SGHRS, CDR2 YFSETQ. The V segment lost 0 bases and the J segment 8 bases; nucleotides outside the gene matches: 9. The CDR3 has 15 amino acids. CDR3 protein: CASSLALRGLNGYTF. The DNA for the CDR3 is TGCGCCAGCAGCTTGGCCCTCAGGGGGCTAAACGGCTACACCTTC.

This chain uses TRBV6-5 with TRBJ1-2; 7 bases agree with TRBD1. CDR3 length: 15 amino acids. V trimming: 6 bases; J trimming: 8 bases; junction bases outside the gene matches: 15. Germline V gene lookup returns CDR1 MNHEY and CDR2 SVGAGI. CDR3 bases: TGTGCCAGCAGCACTGAATACAGGGGAGCAGGGGGCTACACCTTC. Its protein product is CASSTEYRGAGGYTF.

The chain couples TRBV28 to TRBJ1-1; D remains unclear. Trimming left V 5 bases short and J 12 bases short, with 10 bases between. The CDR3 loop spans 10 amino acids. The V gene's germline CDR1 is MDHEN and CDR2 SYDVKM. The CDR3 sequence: CASSKIGTFF. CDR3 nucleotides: TGTGCCAGCAGTAAAATCGGGACTTTCTTT.

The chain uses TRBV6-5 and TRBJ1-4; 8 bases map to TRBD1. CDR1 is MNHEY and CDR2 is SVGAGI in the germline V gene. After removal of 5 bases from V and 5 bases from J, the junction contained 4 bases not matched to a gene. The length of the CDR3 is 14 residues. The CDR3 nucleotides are TGTGCCAGCAGTATGGCAGGGGGCAATGAAAAACTGTTTTTT. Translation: CASSMAGGNEKLFF.

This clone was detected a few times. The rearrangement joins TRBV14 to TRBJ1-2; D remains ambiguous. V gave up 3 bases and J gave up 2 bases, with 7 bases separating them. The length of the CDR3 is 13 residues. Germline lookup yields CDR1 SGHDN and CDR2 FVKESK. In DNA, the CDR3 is TGTGCCAGCAGCCAGGGCGCGAACTATGGCTACACCTTC. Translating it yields CASSQGANYGYTF.

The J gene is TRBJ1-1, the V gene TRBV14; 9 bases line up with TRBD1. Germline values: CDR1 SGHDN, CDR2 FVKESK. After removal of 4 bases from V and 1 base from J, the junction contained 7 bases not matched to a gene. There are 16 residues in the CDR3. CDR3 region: CASSPYPGQGNTEAFF. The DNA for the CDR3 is TGTGCCAGCAGCCCATATCCGGGACAGGGGAACACTGAAGCTTTCTTT. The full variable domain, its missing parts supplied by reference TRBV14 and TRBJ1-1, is EAGVTQFPSHSVIEKGQTVTLRCDPISGHDNLYWYRRVMGKEIKFLLHFVKESKQDESGMPNNRFLAERTGGTYSTLKVQPAELEDSGVYFCASSPYPGQGNTEAFFGQGTRLTVV.